What follows are 13 T cell receptor beta chains derived from one specimen sequenced in a study of beta chain features in type 1 diabetes. Study-level findings and limits: Shortening that was moderate but significant affected the TCRB CDR3s of Type 1 diabetes patients in all four CD4+ subsets.

Sequenced material consisted of expressed TCRB transcripts (all of the isolated RNA was reverse transcribed). Libraries were prepared by immunoSEQ multiplex PCR; TCRdb keeps only in-frame clonotypes and omits some of them. The data hold 500,000 to 800,000 clones, with over 10% observed a single time. These receptors' targets are unknown. Material: naive CD4+ T cells from blood. The receptors stem from a man aged 25-40 years with type 1 diabetes.

The rearrangement uses TRBV5-1 and TRBJ2-1; 7 bases agree with TRBD1. The CDR3 runs 16 residues. CDR1 and CDR2 (germline): SGHRS, YFSETQ. With V trimmed by 4 bases and J by 4 bases, 11 bases remained unmatched. In DNA form, the CDR3 reads TGCGCCAGCAGCGGATTAGAAGGGGGCCGGTACAATGAGCAGTTCTTC. This codes for CASSGLEGGRYNEQFF. Supplemented by reference TRBV5-1 and TRBJ2-1, the full variable domain reads KAGVTQTPRYLIKTRGQQVTLSCSPISGHRSVSWYQQTPGQGLQFLFEYFSETQRNKGNFPGRFSGRQFSNSRSEMNVSTLELGDSALYLCASSGLEGGRYNEQFFGPGTRLTVL.

The V call is TRBV10-3, the J call TRBJ2-7, with D possibly TRBD2 on 6 matching bases. The V end lost 3 bases, the J end lost 4 bases, and 13 bases lay between the germline ends. Germline-derived CDR1 and CDR2 are ENHRY and SYGVKD. CDR3 length: 14 amino acids. Written as DNA, the CDR3 is TGTGCCATCAGTGAAACCCCCCGGGAGTACGAGCAGTACTTC. Amino acids: CAISETPREYEQYF.

This chain connects TRBV15 to TRBJ2-1; D is possibly TRBD1 or TRBD2 (6 bases each). The V and J ends lost 3 bases and 4 bases respectively, with 13 bases between them. Germline V lookup: CDR1 LNHNV, CDR2 YYDKDF (reference sequence). This CDR3 comprises 15 residues. The CDR3 reads CATSSRGAHYNEQFF. The DNA for the CDR3 is TGTGCCACCAGCAGTAGGGGGGCCCATTACAATGAGCAGTTCTTC.

J is TRBJ2-7 and V is TRBV14; D remains unclear. Germline V gene data show CDR1 as SGHDN and CDR2 as FVKESK. Trimming shortened V by 1 base and J by 3 bases, and 7 bases separated the two germline ends. The CDR3 covers 13 residues. The CDR3 sequence is CASSQARNYEQYF. CDR3 nucleotide sequence: TGTGCCAGCAGCCAAGCACGGAACTACGAGCAGTACTTC.

The table lists this clone with a few counts. The chain carries TRBV27 and TRBJ2-5, with D perhaps matching TRBD1 (6 bases). Germline V gene sequence: CDR1 MNHEY, CDR2 SMNVEV (reference sequence). This CDR3 is 13 amino acids long. With 6 bases removed from V and 11 bases from J, the gap between germline ends came to 19 bases. The CDR3 region is CASSRQGIGEQYF. In nucleotides, the CDR3 is TGTGCCAGCAGCCGGCAGGGGATCGGAGAGCAGTACTTC.

This sequence joins TRBV30 and TRBJ1-3, with no clear D. From germline, CDR1 is GTSNPN and CDR2 SVGIG (reference sequence). The length of the CDR3 is 15 residues. V was shortened by 1 base and J by 1 base, with 11 bases between the two germline ends. The CDR3 here is CAWSAQSASGNTIYF. DNA for the CDR3: TGTGCCTGGAGTGCCCAATCCGCGTCTGGAAACACCATATATTTT. Supplemented by reference TRBV30 and TRBJ1-3, the full variable domain reads SQTIHQWPATLVQPVGSPLSLECTVEGTSNPNLYWYRQAAGRGLQLLFYSVGIGQISSEVPQNLSASRPQDRQFILSSKKLLLSDSGFYLCAWSAQSASGNTIYFGEGSWLTVV.

This clone showed up just a few times. The chain carries TRBV4-2 and TRBJ1-2, with D possibly being TRBD1 (6 bases). The CDR3 sequence is 15 residues long. With 4 bases removed from V and 8 bases from J, the gap between germline ends came to 20 bases. Looked up from germline, CDR1 is LGHNA and CDR2 is YNFKEQ. CDR3 region: CASSPLPRGREGYTF. The CDR3 nucleotides are TGTGCCAGCAGCCCGCTACCCAGGGGACGAGAGGGCTACACCTTC.

This clone was counted between two and nine times. The chain is built from TRBV25-1 and TRBJ1-2; D gene ambiguous. CDR3 length: 17 amino acids. Trimming left V 3 bases short and J 7 bases short, with 24 bases between. CDR1 is MGHDK, CDR2 SYGVNS, per germline. Here the CDR3 DNA reads TGTGCCAGCAGTGACGGTTCTGAGTTGCGGAGTACTGGTGGCTACACCTTC. Translated, it gives CASSDGSELRSTGGYTF.

The table lists this clone with a few counts. This chain joins TRBV28 and TRBJ2-7; 7 bases are a match to TRBD1. CDR3 size: 13 residues. Trimming cost V 6 bases and J 3 bases; bases outside gene matches: 5. The germline CDR1 and CDR2 sequences are MDHEN and SYDVKM. The CDR3 nucleotides are TGTGCCAGCAGCAGGGGGATCGGCTACGAGCAGTACTTC. Translation gives CASSRGIGYEQYF.

The chain carries TRBV7-2 and TRBJ2-7; D not resolved. The CDR3 extends over 13 amino acids. CDR1 SGHTA and CDR2 FQGNSA come from the germline V gene. The germline V and J ends were trimmed by 1 base and 1 base, with 5 bases remaining between them. The CDR3 DNA follows: TGTGCCAGCAGCTTAGATATGTCCTACGAGCAGTACTTC. Translated: CASSLDMSYEQYF.

Only a few counts were recorded for this clone. This rearrangement joins TRBV9 to TRBJ2-2, with D possibly matching TRBD1 (6 bases). This CDR3 has 15 residues. Trimming removed 3 bases from V and 2 bases from J, with 11 bases in between. Per germline, CDR1 SGDLS and CDR2 YYNGEE. The CDR3 loop reads CASSAGTLNTGELFF. Written as DNA, the CDR3 is TGTGCCAGCAGCGCCGGGACACTAAACACCGGGGAGCTGTTTTTT.

This clone was picked up a small number of times. The chain couples TRBV30 to TRBJ2-1; TRBD1 matches 7 bases. There are 11 residues in the CDR3. Germline V gives CDR1 GTSNPN, CDR2 SVGIG (reference sequence). Here the CDR3 DNA reads TGTGCGGCAGGGGGTTCGAATGAGCAGTTCTTC. This translates into CAAGGSNEQFF.

The chain has TRBV2 and TRBJ1-1; possible D gene TRBD1, 5 bases. V was trimmed by 7 bases and J by 3 bases, leaving 15 bases between them. The CDR3 extends over 14 amino acids. The V gene's germline CDR1 is SNHLY and CDR2 FYNNEI. DNA of the CDR3: TGTGCCAGCAATAGTGAGGGGCTGCACACTGAAGCTTTCTTT. It codes for CASNSEGLHTEAFF.